This paragraph reports one T cell receptor (beta chain). Its cognate antigen is unknown. The data were taken from a study of vaccination effects on CD4 cells after COVID-19. Overall study: Each participant was administered two doses of either the BNT162b2 or the mRNA-1273 vaccine.

The CDR3 is made up of 16 amino acids. CDR1 is SGHNT, CDR2 YYREEE, per germline (reference sequence). V was shortened by 3 bases and J by 6 bases, with 16 bases between the two germline ends. In the ViraFEST assay, antigen-specific CD4+ clonotypes were identified by expansion after peptide-pool stimulation. A roughly 10-day culture period preceded the isolation of CD4+ T cells. Negative nucleocapsid antibody tests before and after vaccination confirmed no previous SARS-CoV-2 infection. Cultures had half their medium replaced with IL-2 medium on days 3 and 7. General study findings and limits: Convalescent patients in the study were few, and early post-infection timepoints were absent. Researchers report that only 1 of 255 vaccine-induced clones in healthy vaccinees cross-reacted with common cold coronaviruses.

Assay used: immunoSEQ multiplex PCR; TCRdb lists only in-frame clones, some missing. In the table there are 20,000 to 25,000 clones, approximately 81% of which are singletons. The chain is built from TRBV5-4 and TRBJ1-6, with D possibly matching TRBD1 (6 bases). The sequence came from a human donor who received a COVID-19 vaccine. Sequencing used CD4+ T cells from PBMCs cultured with HCoV-NL63 spike peptides, obtained before COVID-19 vaccination. The CDR3 DNA sequence: TGTGCCAGCAGCTCCATTAGGGGGGCCGTTAATTCACCCCTCCACTTT. It yields the protein CASSSIRGAVNSPLHF.